These T cell receptor beta chains were read from a single sample in a study of CD8+ T cells in alopecia areata. The method was immunoSEQ multiplex PCR; TCRdb's version includes in-frame clones alone and lacks a portion of them. The table shows around 270,000 clones, with about 62% occurring only once. Sequencing used CD4+ T cells sorted from blood, obtained at week 24, from a patient treated with tofacitinib. Every receptor here comes from a human donor with alopecia areata. Each CDR3 is given without its conserved first and last residue. The order of the fields is V gene, J gene, CDR3 protein.

v_call: TRBV29-1; j_call: TRBJ1-2; cdr3_aa: SVESARTEANYGYT
v_call: TRBV4-1; j_call: TRBJ2-5; cdr3_aa: ASSQVARSETQY
v_call: TRBV30; j_call: TRBJ1-2; cdr3_aa: AWSKQYYGYT
v_call: TRBV18; j_call: TRBJ1-4; cdr3_aa: ASSPQGRNEKLF
v_call: TRBV6-1; j_call: TRBJ2-3; cdr3_aa: ASSDGARDTQY
v_call: TRBV5-1; j_call: TRBJ2-5; cdr3_aa: ASSLGQETQY
v_call: TRBV4-1; j_call: TRBJ2-4; cdr3_aa: ASGDPPAKNIQY
v_call: TRBV9; j_call: TRBJ1-2; cdr3_aa: ASSVESRSVHGYT
v_call: TRBV5-4; j_call: TRBJ2-1; cdr3_aa: ASSLFASGTMKQF
v_call: TRBV5-1; j_call: TRBJ1-2; cdr3_aa: ASSPEAGNYGYT